These 32 T cell receptor beta chains were all obtained from the same sample, sequenced in a study of blood T cell repertoires in COVID-19. Data came from immunoSEQ multiplex PCR; TCRdb stores just in-frame clones and leaves some out. The sample has 310,000 or so clones, more than 85% seen once. Sequenced input: peripheral blood. These receptors originate from a woman in her twenties or thirties with COVID-19, enrolled during active disease.

The chain combines TRBV4-1 with TRBJ2-7; TRBD2 aligns across 9 bases. The ends lost 2 bases at V and 3 bases at J; junction bases unmatched: 5. This CDR3 is built from 15 residues. The germline V gene encodes CDR1 MGHRA and CDR2 YSYEKL. The CDR3 sequence: CASSQMTSGHYEQYF. For the CDR3, the DNA is TGCGCCAGCAGCCAAATGACTAGCGGCCACTACGAGCAGTACTTC.

The chain couples TRBV7-2 to TRBJ1-2; D gene ambiguous. V lost 1 base to trimming and J lost 4 bases, with 10 bases between them. The germline V gene has CDR1 SGHTA and CDR2 FQGNSA. The CDR3 totals 14 residues. The CDR3 spells CASSLDGSLYGYTF. The CDR3 nucleotides read TGTGCCAGCAGCTTAGACGGGTCCCTCTATGGCTACACCTTC.

The rearrangement links TRBV13 to TRBJ2-1; 10 positions agree with TRBD2. The CDR3 is 15 amino acids. The V segment lost 7 bases and the J segment 6 bases; nucleotides outside the gene matches: 9. Germline V gives CDR1 PRHDT, CDR2 FYEKMQ (reference sequence). This CDR3 reads CASNDGTSVSNEQFF. The CDR3 DNA follows: TGTGCCAGCAACGACGGGACTAGCGTGAGCAATGAGCAGTTCTTC.

V is TRBV4-1 and J is TRBJ2-2; 8 bases line up with TRBD2. The CDR3 is 16 residues long. Germline CDR1 MGHRA, CDR2 YSYEKL. V was pared by 1 base and J by 5 bases, with 6 bases of the junction left unmatched. The CDR3 sequence: CASSQGKAGVTGELFF. In DNA form, the CDR3 reads TGCGCCAGCAGCCAAGGAAAAGCGGGAGTAACCGGGGAGCTGTTTTTT.

The rearrangement links TRBV24-1 to TRBJ1-1; 8 nucleotides line up with TRBD1. Germline trimming cut 8 bases from V and 6 bases from J; bases unmatched to any gene: 13. The CDR3 is 15 amino acids. Germline loops: CDR1 KGHDR, CDR2 SFDVKD. CDR3 loop: CATKWDRLRVPEAFF. CDR3 coding DNA: TGTGCCACCAAATGGGACAGGTTAAGGGTCCCTGAAGCTTTCTTT.

This chain links TRBV27 with TRBJ1-5; maybe TRBD1 (5 bases). The germline V gene has CDR1 MNHEY and CDR2 SMNVEV (reference sequence). The CDR3 spans 14 residues. V lost 7 bases and J lost 6, with 16 bases in between. The CDR3 sequence: CASTRNGGSQPQHF. DNA for the CDR3: TGTGCCAGCACCCGAAACGGGGGATCTCAGCCCCAGCATTTT.

This clone was counted a few times. The chain carries TRBV11-3 and TRBJ2-1; 9 bases are a match to TRBD2. This CDR3 spans 16 amino acids. Germline V gene sequence: CDR1 SGHNT, CDR2 YENEEA. The junction had 5 bases not matched to a gene; V was cut back by 0 bases and J by 5 bases. The DNA for the CDR3 is TGTGCCAGCAGCTTAGACGGCGGGAGGGCAGACAATGAGCAGTTCTTC. Protein: CASSLDGGRADNEQFF.

The chain uses TRBV6-5 and TRBJ1-2; 10 bases agree with TRBD1. The V gene's germline CDR1 is MNHEY and CDR2 SVGAGI. The CDR3 extends over 15 amino acids. The V gene end was trimmed by 4 bases and the J gene end by 3 bases; junction bases not matched to a gene: 5. The DNA of the CDR3 is TGTGCCAGCAGTTCTGGACAGGGGGTCGACTATGGCTACACCTTC. It encodes CASSSGQGVDYGYTF.

The rearrangement joins TRBV7-9 to TRBJ1-2; 10 bases agree with TRBD1. The J segment lost 2 bases and the V segment lost 5 bases, leaving 5 bases of the junction unmatched. This CDR3 is built from 15 residues. In germline, CDR1 is SEHNR, CDR2 FQNEAQ (reference sequence). The CDR3 bases are TGTGCCAGCAGCGCCCGGGACAGGGGAAACTATGGCTACACCTTC. This sequence encodes CASSARDRGNYGYTF. The full variable domain, in which reference TRBV7-9 and TRBJ1-2 provide the parts outside the CDR3, is DTGVSQNPRHKITKRGQNVTFRCDPISEHNRLYWYRQTLGQGPEFLTYFQNEAQLEKSRLLSDRFSAERPKGSFSTLEIQRTEQGDSAMYLCASSARDRGNYGYTFGSGTRLTVV.

This clone turned up a few times. The V gene is TRBV6-2 or TRBV6-3, the J gene TRBJ2-7; D is unclear. V was shortened by 2 bases and J by 1 base, with 3 bases between the two germline ends. Germline V gene sequence: CDR1 MNHEY, CDR2 SVGEGT. The CDR3 is 12 amino acids. The CDR3 DNA is TGTGCCAGCAGTTACACTTCCTACGAGCAGTACTTC. Amino acid sequence: CASSYTSYEQYF.

The chain combines TRBV5-4 with TRBJ1-2, with TRBD1 identical over 8 bases. The V segment lost 1 base and the J segment 3 bases; nucleotides outside the gene matches: 8. Germline loops: CDR1 SGHNT, CDR2 YYREEE (reference sequence). The CDR3 is 16 residues long. The CDR3 DNA reads as TGTGCCAGCAGCTTGATCGGACAGGGCGGCTACTATGGCTACACCTTC. Its protein is CASSLIGQGGYYGYTF.

This chain links TRBV28 with TRBJ1-1; 8 nucleotides match TRBD1. J was trimmed by 10 bases and V by 3 bases; bases with no gene match: 4. The germline V gene encodes CDR1 MDHEN and CDR2 SYDVKM. This CDR3 comprises 12 residues. The CDR3 coding sequence is TGTGCCAGCAGTTTTCCTGACAGGGGAGCTTTCTTT. Protein product: CASSFPDRGAFF. The variable domain in full, completed from reference TRBV28 and TRBJ1-1, reads DVKVTQSSRYLVKRTGEKVFLECVQDMDHENMFWYRQDPGLGLRLIYFSYDVKMKEKGDIPEGYSVSREKKERFSLILESASTNQTSMYLCASSFPDRGAFFGQGTRLTVV.

This sequence joins TRBV3-1 (or the pseudogene TRBV3-2) and TRBJ1-2, with 7 bases aligning to TRBD1. The CDR3 is made up of 15 amino acids. The germline CDR1 and CDR2 sequences are LGHDT and YNNKEL (reference sequence). J lost 4 bases, V lost 1 base, and 6 bases had no gene match. The CDR3 DNA follows: TGTGCCAGCAGCCAAGGATACAGGGGCCCCTATGGCTACACCTTC. Its translation: CASSQGYRGPYGYTF.

The rearrangement uses TRBV2 and TRBJ1-5; 7 positions match TRBD1. CDR1 and CDR2 from the germline V gene are SNHLY and FYNNEI. CDR3 length: 15 residues. V lost 4 bases to trimming and J lost 2 bases; unmatched junction nucleotides: 5. The DNA of the CDR3 is TGTGCCAGCAGTGGAGAGGGGGCAGGCAATCAGCCCCAGCATTTT. It codes for CASSGEGAGNQPQHF.

About this clone itself: The same CDR3 also results from other DNA sequences found in this sample. The chain uses TRBV5-6 and TRBJ1-6, with 10 bases identical to TRBD1. Trimming cost V 0 bases and J 6 bases; bases outside gene matches: 3. This CDR3 region has 16 residues. Germline V gene sequence: CDR1 SGHDT, CDR2 YYEEEE. The CDR3 loop reads CASSLATGGGNSPLHF. As DNA, the CDR3 is TGTGCCAGCAGCTTGGCGACAGGGGGCGGTAATTCACCCCTCCACTTT.

The chain employs TRBV14 and TRBJ2-7; D may be TRBD1 (5 bases). Trimming cost V 4 bases and J 5 bases, with 18 bases left between them. In germline, CDR1 is SGHDN, CDR2 FVKESK. The CDR3 is 15 residues long. In DNA, the CDR3 is TGTGCCAGCAGCCGAAGCTCAGGGTTGGGTGACGAGCAGTACTTC. Protein: CASSRSSGLGDEQYF.

The chain combines TRBV6-5 with TRBJ2-2; D possibly corresponds to TRBD2 (5 bases). Trimming cost V 9 bases and J 5 bases, with 16 bases left between them. CDR1 and CDR2 from the germline V gene are MNHEY and SVGAGI. The CDR3 covers 14 residues. CDR3 in DNA: TGTGCCAGTAACCGGGGAGAGGGAACCGGGGAGCTGTTTTTT. It encodes CASNRGEGTGELFF.

As regards this clone: This sample also contains other DNA sequences that code for the same CDR3. This chain connects TRBV11-3 to TRBJ1-1; maybe TRBD1 (6 bases). From germline, CDR1 is SGHNT and CDR2 YENEEA. Trimming pared 1 base from V and 2 bases from J, leaving 11 bases between. The CDR3 is made up of 15 amino acids. The CDR3 region has the DNA TGTGCCAGCAGCTTAGGGGGGCGAGGAAACACTGAAGCTTTCTTT. This codes for CASSLGGRGNTEAFF.

The V call is TRBV20-1, the J call TRBJ2-1; 13 nucleotides align to TRBD2. Trimming removed 5 bases from V and 6 bases from J; junction bases left unmatched: 7. Germline V gene sequence: CDR1 DFQATT, CDR2 SNEGSKA (reference sequence). This CDR3 region has 15 residues. The CDR3, as DNA: TGCAGTGCTCGTGGACTAGCGGGAGTTCCCAATGAGCAGTTCTTC. It specifies CSARGLAGVPNEQFF.

The chain is built from TRBV3-1 (or the pseudogene TRBV3-2) and TRBJ1-3, with D tentatively TRBD1 (6 bases). The germline CDR1 and CDR2 sequences are LGHDT and YNNKEL (reference sequence). CDR3 length: 14 amino acids. Trimming removed 5 bases at V and 1 base at J, with 9 bases between. In DNA form, the CDR3 reads TGTGCCAGCAGCTATACAGGGTCTGGAAACACCATATATTTT. Residues: CASSYTGSGNTIYF.

The rearrangement joins TRBV29-1 to TRBJ2-1, with 10 nucleotides matching TRBD1. This CDR3 is built from 16 residues. V was clipped by 0 bases and J by 6 bases; unmatched bases: 8. Germline loops: CDR1 SQVTM, CDR2 ANQGSEA. The CDR3 DNA reads as TGCAGCGTTGAAGATGGCCGGACAGGGGGTGTCAATGAGCAGTTCTTC. Translated, it gives CSVEDGRTGGVNEQFF.

The sample holds one count of this clone. The genes are TRBV11-1 and TRBJ2-7; a weak D match, TRBD2 (6 bases). V dropped 5 bases and J dropped 7 bases, with 21 bases sitting between them. The length of the CDR3 is 15 residues. Germline loops: CDR1 SGHAT, CDR2 FQDESV (reference sequence). The CDR3, as DNA: TGTGCCAGCAGCACGGGACTTCCAAGCTTGGGTGAGCAGTACTTC. It encodes CASSTGLPSLGEQYF.

This clone has only one observation. The chain is built from TRBV11-3 and TRBJ2-3, with 14 bases that match TRBD2. CDR1 is SGHNT and CDR2 is YENEEA in the germline V gene. The V and J ends lost 3 bases and 6 bases, in that order; junction bases with no gene match: 5. The CDR3 spans 16 residues. The CDR3 bases are TGTGCCAGCAGCTTCGGGACTAGCGGGAGTCCCGATACGCAGTATTTT. It specifies CASSFGTSGSPDTQYF.

J is TRBJ2-7 and V is TRBV10-1; the match to TRBD2 covers 9 bases. Germline values: CDR1 WNHNN, CDR2 SYGVQD (reference sequence). V trimming: 3 bases; J trimming: 3 bases; junction bases outside the gene matches: 9. This CDR3 is 16 amino acids long. Here the CDR3 reads CASSDSPMREGYEQYF. The CDR3 DNA sequence: TGCGCCAGCAGTGATTCCCCTATGCGGGAGGGCTACGAGCAGTACTTC.

The chain employs TRBV11-2 and TRBJ1-1; 7 nucleotides agree with TRBD1. Losses at the gene ends were 1 base for V and 7 bases for J; bases not matched to a gene: 3. Per the germline V gene, CDR1 is SGHAT and CDR2 is FQNNGV. The CDR3 totals 13 residues. This CDR3 is CASSLGQGSEAFF. As DNA, the CDR3 is TGTGCCAGCAGCTTAGGACAGGGTAGTGAAGCTTTCTTT.

The chain employs TRBV5-1 and TRBJ1-2; 9 positions match TRBD1. The CDR3 contains 14 residues. From germline, CDR1 is SGHRS and CDR2 YFSETQ. The trim removed 4 bases at V and 4 bases at J, leaving 5 bases unmatched. CDR3 in DNA: TGCGCCAGCAGCGCGGACAGGGGTGGCTATGGCTACACCTTC. Its translation: CASSADRGGYGYTF. The full variable domain, rest sourced from reference TRBV5-1 and TRBJ1-2, is KAGVTQTPRYLIKTRGQQVTLSCSPISGHRSVSWYQQTPGQGLQFLFEYFSETQRNKGNFPGRFSGRQFSNSRSEMNVSTLELGDSALYLCASSADRGGYGYTFGSGTRLTVV.

This clone was detected once. The genes are TRBV7-8 and TRBJ1-5, with TRBD1 matching 7 bases. CDR1 and CDR2 (germline): SGHVS, FQNEAQ. With 8 bases clipped from V and 2 bases from J, the junction kept 6 bases outside the gene matches. The CDR3 runs 14 residues. CDR3 sequence: CASDSTGGNQPQHF. The CDR3 bases are TGTGCCAGCGATAGTACAGGGGGCAATCAGCCCCAGCATTTT.

This rearrangement joins TRBV9 to TRBJ2-6; TRBD1 might be the D (6 bases). Germline assignment: CDR1 SGDLS and CDR2 YYNGEE. V was pared by 4 bases and J by 0 bases, with 17 bases between. CDR3 size: 18 residues. CDR3 protein: CASSSPGHSPSGANVLTF. In DNA, the CDR3 is TGTGCCAGCAGCTCACCGGGACACAGTCCCTCTGGGGCCAACGTCCTGACTTTC. The full variable domain, rest sourced from reference TRBV9 and TRBJ2-6, is DSGVTQTPKHLITATGQRVTLRCSPRSGDLSVYWYQQSLDQGLQFLIQYYNGEERAKGNILERFSAQQFPDLHSELNLSSLELGDSALYFCASSSPGHSPSGANVLTFGAGSRLTVL.

The chain combines TRBV2 with TRBJ1-3, with TRBD1 as a possible D gene (6 bases). CDR1 and CDR2 (germline): SNHLY, FYNNEI. This CDR3 has 13 amino acids. V was shortened by 5 bases and J by 4 bases, with 9 bases between the two germline ends. CDR3 amino acids: CASSSGQGNTIYF. The CDR3, as DNA: TGTGCCAGCAGTTCCGGACAGGGAAACACCATATATTTT.

The rearrangement uses TRBV12-3 or TRBV12-4 and TRBJ1-1; 8 nucleotides agree with TRBD1. This CDR3 has 13 amino acids. Germline trimming cut 0 bases from V and 6 bases from J; bases unmatched to any gene: 0. The CDR3 DNA is TGTGCCAGCAGTTTAGCGACAGGGGCTGAAGCTTTCTTT. It translates to CASSLATGAEAFF.

This rearrangement joins TRBV27 to TRBJ1-1; D perhaps matches TRBD1 (5 bases). CDR1 is MNHEY, CDR2 SMNVEV, per germline (reference sequence). The CDR3 is 13 residues long. V lost 5 bases to trimming and J lost 5 bases, with 12 bases between them. CDR3 sequence reads: CASSLPGATEAFF. The CDR3 DNA is TGTGCCAGCAGTCTCCCTGGGGCAACTGAAGCTTTCTTT.

The gene calls are TRBV25-1 and TRBJ1-1; TRBD1 matches 8 bases. This CDR3 comprises 15 residues. In germline, CDR1 is MGHDK, CDR2 SYGVNS. The ends lost 8 bases at V and 3 bases at J; junction bases unmatched: 11. The CDR3 region has the DNA TGTGCCAGCGTCGGAACAGGGGGAGTGGACACTGAAGCTTTCTTT. Encoded protein: CASVGTGGVDTEAFF.